Shown below are 28 T cell receptor beta chains from a single sample sequenced in a study of response to subunit inactivated influenza vaccine. TCRdb used MiXCR to reprocess the RT-PCR reads, holding one entry per CDR3 protein. The sample holds about 500,000 distinct CDR3 sequences, 15% to 20% seen once. The source material was CD4+ T cells sorted from PBMCs, sampled less than 25 months after vaccination. These receptors were collected from a man aged 50 to 75 who received an inactivated influenza vaccine.

The table lists this clonotype with a few counts. V gene TRBV4-3 combines with J gene TRBJ2-1; no definite D call. Germline loops: CDR1 LGHNA, CDR2 YSLEER. V was pared by 0 bases and J by 9 bases, with 15 bases between. CDR3 length equals 15 residues. The CDR3 protein is CASSQDWAVLREQFF. The DNA of the CDR3 is TGCGCCAGCAGCCAAGATTGGGCCGTTTTACGTGAGCAGTTCTTC.

The chain joins TRBV7-2 to TRBJ2-7; a possible D gene is TRBD2 (5 bases). CDR1 and CDR2 from the germline V gene are SGHTA and FQGNSA. V gave up 5 bases and J gave up 4 bases, with 15 bases separating them. CDR3 length: 14 residues. The CDR3 reads CASSARQRAYEQYF. In nucleotides, the CDR3 is TGTGCCAGCAGCGCGCGGCAGAGGGCTTACGAGCAGTACTTC.

This clonotype was seen at least ten times. This chain connects TRBV7-3 to TRBJ1-6; the D gene is possibly TRBD1 (5 bases). Looked up from germline, CDR1 is SGHTA and CDR2 is FQGTGA. Trimming removed 1 base from V and 8 bases from J, with 9 bases in between. The CDR3 is 14 amino acids. As DNA, the CDR3 is TGTGCCAGCAGCTTAAATCCGGGGGATTCACCCCTCCACTTT. Residues: CASSLNPGDSPLHF.

V gene TRBV24-1 combines with J gene TRBJ1-2; 9 positions agree with TRBD1. CDR1 is KGHDR, CDR2 SFDVKD, per germline. V shed 3 bases and J 8 bases; nucleotides not matched to a gene: 9. The CDR3 covers 15 residues. CDR3 DNA sequence: TGTGCCACCAGTGATACCACGAGGACAGGGGAAGGCTACACCTTC. It translates to CATSDTTRTGEGYTF.

The table lists this clonotype with a few counts. The CDR3 DNA follows: TGTGCCAGCAGCCTCTCAGGGTCCGGGGTTCGCACAGATACGCAGTATTTT. Translation: CASSLSGSGVRTDTQYF. This chain joins TRBV7-2 and TRBJ2-3, with D possibly called TRBD1 or TRBD2 (5 bases each). Trimming took 5 bases from V and 1 from J, leaving 19 bases between them. CDR3 length: 17 residues. In germline, CDR1 is SGHTA, CDR2 FQGNSA.

This sequence joins TRBV18 and TRBJ1-1; D may be TRBD1 (6 bases). Per the germline V gene, CDR1 is KGHSH and CDR2 is LQKENI. The CDR3 runs to 15 residues. The germline V and J ends were trimmed by 4 bases and 0 bases, with 12 bases remaining between them. Here the CDR3 DNA reads TGTGCCAGCTCACGACAGGCCCACATGAACACTGAAGCTTTCTTT. This gives the protein CASSRQAHMNTEAFF. Full variable domain (outside the CDR3, taken from reference TRBV18 and TRBJ1-1): NAGVMQNPRHLVRRRGQEARLRCSPMKGHSHVYWYRQLPEEGLKFMVYLQKENIIDESGMPKERFSAEFPKEGPSILRIQQVVRGDSAAYFCASSRQAHMNTEAFFGQGTRLTVV.

The chain couples TRBV20-1 to TRBJ1-6; D is ambiguous. The CDR3 sequence is 15 residues long. V lost 6 bases, J lost 7 bases, and 19 bases lay in between. Germline CDR1 reads DFQATT; CDR2 reads SNEGSKA (reference sequence). CDR3 in amino acids: CSANYEARRNSPLHF. CDR3 nucleotides: TGCAGTGCGAATTATGAGGCCAGACGAAATTCACCCCTCCACTTT.

This clonotype has more than one count but fewer than ten. J is TRBJ2-3 and V is TRBV15; D may be TRBD2 (6 bases). Trimming cost V 0 bases and J 1 base, with 11 bases left between them. The CDR3 has 16 residues. Per germline, CDR1 LNHNV and CDR2 YYDKDF (reference sequence). The CDR3 sequence: CATSRDLASGTDTQYF. CDR3 DNA: TGTGCCACCAGCAGAGATTTGGCTAGCGGCACAGATACGCAGTATTTT.

The chain is built from TRBV30 and TRBJ2-3; D remains ambiguous. Germline loops: CDR1 GTSNPN, CDR2 SVGIG (reference sequence). V lost 4 bases and J 1 base, leaving 9 bases between the germline ends. The CDR3 has 13 amino acids. CDR3 nucleotide sequence: TGTGCCTGGATGGGTGGGGGCACAGATACGCAGTATTTT. It is translated as CAWMGGGTDTQYF.

This chain links TRBV4-1 with TRBJ2-1; tentative D call: TRBD2 (6 bases). This CDR3 has 14 amino acids. The V gene's germline CDR1 is MGHRA and CDR2 YSYEKL. The germline V and J ends were trimmed by 0 bases and 9 bases, with 12 bases remaining between them. CDR3 loop: CASSQDGGMAEQFF. The CDR3 region has the DNA TGCGCCAGCAGCCAAGATGGGGGGATGGCTGAGCAGTTCTTC.

This clonotype was seen more than once but under ten times. The gene calls are TRBV2 and TRBJ1-2, with no clear D. Trimming took 3 bases from V and 5 from J, leaving 10 bases between them. The length of the CDR3 is 13 residues. In germline, CDR1 is SNHLY, CDR2 FYNNEI. CDR3 coding DNA: TGTGCCAGCAGTGACATGACATCTTATGGCTACACCTTC. Protein product: CASSDMTSYGYTF.

The chain joins TRBV7-2 to TRBJ1-2; TRBD1 is a possible D gene (6 bases). V lost 6 bases, J lost 4 bases, and 15 bases lay in between. In germline, CDR1 is SGHTA, CDR2 FQGNSA. The CDR3 has 14 amino acids. CDR3 coding DNA: TGTGCCAGCAGAGACTCCAGAGGGGGCTATGGCTACACCTTC. This sequence encodes CASRDSRGGYGYTF.

CDR3 nucleotide sequence: TGCGCCAGCAGCCCTCTGACAGGGGAGTACGAGCAGTACTTC. This sequence encodes CASSPLTGEYEQYF. V is TRBV4-3 and J is TRBJ2-7, with TRBD1 identical over 8 bases. Per germline, CDR1 LGHNA and CDR2 YSLEER. The CDR3 has 14 amino acids. After removal of 4 bases from V and 4 bases from J, the junction contained 6 bases not matched to a gene.

The table lists this clonotype with a few counts. This rearrangement joins TRBV7-2 to TRBJ2-1; D perhaps matches TRBD1 (7 bases). V was trimmed by 5 bases and J by 14 bases, leaving 25 bases between them. The CDR3 runs to 15 residues. CDR1 is SGHTA and CDR2 is FQGNSA in the germline V gene. CDR3 in amino acids: CASSLGQSIQRAKFF. In nucleotides, the CDR3 is TGTGCCAGCAGCCTGGGACAGTCAATTCAGCGGGCGAAGTTCTTC.

This clonotype has more than one count but fewer than ten. The CDR3 DNA reads as TGTGCCAGCAGCCAGGTACTAGCGGGGTATACCTACGAGCAGTACTTC. Translating gives CASSQVLAGYTYEQYF. V is TRBV4-2 and J is TRBJ2-7, with TRBD2 matching 10 bases. The germline V gene has CDR1 LGHNA and CDR2 YNFKEQ. There are 16 residues in the CDR3. Trimming took 3 bases from V and 2 from J; bases not matched to a gene: 7.

The chain has TRBV25-1 and TRBJ2-1; the match to TRBD1 covers 9 bases. The CDR3 consists of 15 residues. Germline CDR1 reads MGHDK; CDR2 reads SYGVNS. Germline trimming cut 4 bases from V and 7 bases from J; bases unmatched to any gene: 8. The CDR3 loop reads CASSGFRDRVNEQFF. The CDR3 nucleotides are TGTGCCAGCAGTGGATTCCGGGACAGGGTGAATGAGCAGTTCTTC.

This clonotype was recorded a few times. V gene TRBV18 combines with J gene TRBJ1-1, with 7 positions matching TRBD1. V lost 3 bases to trimming and J lost 7 bases; unmatched junction nucleotides: 5. The CDR3 is 13 residues long. Germline V CDR1 and CDR2: KGHSH, LQKENI. CDR3 residues: CASSPRQGSEAFF. The CDR3 bases are TGTGCCAGCTCACCCCGACAGGGAAGTGAAGCTTTCTTT. The complete variable domain, with remaining parts taken from reference TRBV18 and TRBJ1-1, reads NAGVMQNPRHLVRRRGQEARLRCSPMKGHSHVYWYRQLPEEGLKFMVYLQKENIIDESGMPKERFSAEFPKEGPSILRIQQVVRGDSAAYFCASSPRQGSEAFFGQGTRLTVV.

This clonotype was observed many times. The chain joins TRBV11-2 to TRBJ2-1; D tentatively reads TRBD1 or TRBD2 (6 bases each). The CDR3 extends over 15 amino acids. V was shortened by 5 bases and J by 4 bases, with 15 bases between the two germline ends. The germline gives CDR1 SGHAT, CDR2 FQNNGV. This chain's CDR3 is CASSPSWGAYNEQFF. CDR3 bases: TGTGCCAGCAGCCCGTCGTGGGGGGCTTACAATGAGCAGTTCTTC.

The CDR3 loop reads CASSYLATRGGINEQFF. In nucleotides, the CDR3 is TGTGCCAGCAGCTACCTCGCTACGCGGGGAGGGATAAATGAGCAGTTCTTC. This chain uses TRBV5-6 with TRBJ2-1; 7 bases line up with TRBD2. V lost 3 bases and J lost 7; bases outside the gene matches: 16. CDR3 size: 17 residues. Germline CDR1 is SGHDT and CDR2 is YYEEEE.

The chain recombines TRBV20-1 with TRBJ2-5, with a possible D match to TRBD2 (5 bases). The CDR3 extends over 12 amino acids. The V gene's germline CDR1 is DFQATT and CDR2 SNEGSKA (reference sequence). V shed 4 bases and J shed 9 bases, with 15 bases lying between them. In DNA, the CDR3 is TGCAGTGCTAAGCAGGAGCCAGCGGCCCAGTACTTC. It yields the protein CSAKQEPAAQYF.

This clonotype occurred a few times. J is TRBJ2-7 and V is TRBV9; 11 nucleotides align to TRBD2. V lost 3 bases to trimming and J lost 2 bases; unmatched junction nucleotides: 4. CDR1 SGDLS and CDR2 YYNGEE come from the germline V gene. The CDR3 loop spans 15 amino acids. The CDR3 sequence: CASSELAGETYEQYF. CDR3 in DNA: TGTGCCAGCAGCGAACTAGCGGGAGAGACCTACGAGCAGTACTTC.

The chain recombines TRBV7-2 with TRBJ2-3, with TRBD2 matching 12 bases. The germline CDR1 and CDR2 sequences are SGHTA and FQGNSA. J lost 2 bases, V lost 9 bases, and 6 bases had no gene match. This CDR3 region has 15 residues. The CDR3 is CASRGTSGPTDTQYF. As DNA, the CDR3 is TGTGCCAGTCGGGGGACTAGCGGGCCCACAGATACGCAGTATTTT.

This clonotype was seen only a few times. The genes are TRBV20-1 and TRBJ2-2; possible D gene TRBD1, 5 bases. Per germline, CDR1 DFQATT and CDR2 SNEGSKA (reference sequence). The CDR3 is 14 amino acids. Trimming left V 0 bases short and J 6 bases short, with 11 bases between. CDR3 sequence reads: CSARDYWGAGELFF. The DNA of the CDR3 is TGCAGTGCTAGAGATTATTGGGGCGCCGGGGAGCTGTTTTTT.

The chain recombines TRBV29-1 with TRBJ2-5; possible D gene TRBD1, 6 bases. Per the germline V gene, CDR1 is SQVTM and CDR2 is ANQGSEA. Trimming shortened V by 5 bases and J by 7 bases, and 14 bases separated the two germline ends. This CDR3 comprises 12 residues. This CDR3 is CSVNRAPGTQYF. CDR3 DNA sequence: TGCAGCGTTAACAGGGCCCCGGGGACCCAGTACTTC.

The chain combines TRBV12-3 or TRBV12-4 with TRBJ2-7; D is ambiguous. Trimming stripped 2 bases from V and 2 bases from J, with 7 bases between. CDR3 length equals 13 residues. Here the CDR3 reads CASSLNTAYEQYF. The CDR3, as DNA: TGTGCCAGCAGTTTAAATACTGCCTACGAGCAGTACTTC.

Concerning this clonotype itself: The junction does not match germline at one end; this may be a read error. The chain links TRBV29-1 to TRBJ1-1; D remains ambiguous. CDR3 length: 13 amino acids. CDR1 and CDR2 from the germline V gene are SQVTM and ANQGSEA. The CDR3 protein is CSVSGWEGTKAFF. The CDR3 DNA sequence: TGCAGCGTCTCGGGGTGGGAGGGCACTAAAGCTTTCTTT. Full variable domain (rest looked up from reference TRBV29-1 and TRBJ1-1): SAVISQKPSRDICQRGTSLTIQCQVDSQVTMMFWYRQQPGQSLTLIATANQGSEATYESGFVIDKFPISRPNLTFSTLTVSNMSPEDSSIYLCSVSGWEGTKAFFGQGTRLTVV.

This clonotype was seen a handful of times. The CDR3 protein is CASSLGGRTDNEQFF. The DNA of the CDR3 is TGTGCCAGCAGCTTAGGAGGGCGGACAGACAATGAGCAGTTCTTC. This chain links TRBV7-6 with TRBJ2-1, with D possibly being TRBD1 (6 bases). V dropped 1 base and J dropped 5 bases, with 12 bases sitting between them. CDR3 length: 15 amino acids. Germline V gene sequence: CDR1 SGHVS, CDR2 FNYEAQ.

The chain is built from TRBV16 and TRBJ2-1; D perhaps matches TRBD2 (5 bases). V shed 4 bases and J shed 9 bases, with 16 bases lying between them. The CDR3 runs 14 residues. From germline, CDR1 is KGHSY and CDR2 FQNENV. CDR3 coding DNA: TGTGCCAGCAGCCTTACCGCAGGCGGGCGTGAGCAGTTCTTC. It translates to CASSLTAGGREQFF.